This TCR beta chain was captured by sequencing in a study of regulatory T cells in long-lasting Graves disease. This CDR3 comprises 14 residues. Germline V CDR1 and CDR2: SGHRS, YFSETQ. Between the trimmed V and J ends, which lost 4 bases and 7 bases, there was a span of 16 bases. Regarding time point: newly diagnosed GD, antithyroid drugs for less than 3 months. The TCR library used RNA extracted from PBMCs. Arm-PCR of CDR3 regions with iRepertoire HTBI primers generated TCR beta libraries. A single record per CDR3 protein comes from TCRdb applying MiXCR to the multiplex PCR reads. This sample has around 500,000 distinct CDR3 sequences, with around 16% found just once. These same records also appear under a second study, on T cells in Graves' hyperthyroidism and ophthalmopathy. In that study: The blood repertoire included most of the expanded thyroid clonotypes above 0.001.

The rearrangement links TRBV5-1 to TRBJ2-3; perhaps D is TRBD1 or TRBD2 (6 bases each). This sequence originates from a woman aged 35-65 years with Graves disease. This sample comprised peripheral blood mononuclear cells (PBMCs), obtained at new diagnosis, from a patient treated with antithyroid drugs. CDR3 region: CASSDLGGSNTQYF. Written as DNA, the CDR3 is TGCGCCAGCAGCGACCTGGGGGGCTCGAATACGCAGTATTTT.